What follows are 2 T cell receptor beta chains derived from one specimen sequenced in a study of metastatic and nonmetastatic thyroid tumors. Thyroid surgery was performed in patients who had received no treatment beforehand. TCRdb reanalyzed the PCR reads with MiXCR. The table records approximately 14,000 clones, about 32% of them present only once. The sample consisted of tumor tissue. The receptors were gathered from a male donor with papillary thyroid cancer or a benign thyroid nodule (not recorded which). Some clones in this sample may be carry-over from other donors' samples.

The table lists this clone with many counts. This chain links TRBV18 with TRBJ1-5; the D gene is possibly TRBD1 (6 bases). The CDR3 covers 15 residues. Germline CDR1 is KGHSH and CDR2 is LQKENI. Trimming took off 3 bases at V and 5 bases at J, with 14 bases between the two ends. CDR3 amino acids: CASSPLGDTHQPQHF. CDR3 sequence (DNA): TGTGCCAGCTCACCTTTAGGGGACACCCATCAGCCCCAGCATTTT.

This clone is labeled medium-sized. Distinct nucleotide sequences in the sample also encode this CDR3. The chain recombines TRBV3-1 with TRBJ1-5; D is perhaps TRBD1 (6 bases). CDR3 length: 15 amino acids. Trimming cost V 4 bases and J 6 bases, with 16 bases left between them. Germline loops: CDR1 LGHDT, CDR2 YNNKEL (reference sequence). The CDR3 loop is CASSPHAGRGQPQHF. As DNA, the CDR3 is TGTGCCAGCAGCCCTCATGCGGGCAGGGGTCAGCCCCAGCATTTT.